These 15 T cell receptor beta chains were all obtained from the same sample, sequenced in a study of sequential checkpoint blockade in melanoma. Assay: immunoSEQ multiplex PCR; the TCRdb copy retains only in-frame clones and omits some. The repertoire includes roughly 8,400 clones, 23% of them detected once, and 13% to 15% sits in the top ten. The sample's treatment: randomized to nivolumab then ipilimumab (arm A) or the reverse (arm B). The starting material was tumor tissue (inferred from file names), obtained from a patient given nivolumab and ipilimumab in sequence. These receptors originate from a human donor with melanoma.

The chain employs TRBV6-8 and TRBJ1-3, with D hard to call. The CDR3 contains 13 residues. The ends were cut back, 5 bases at V and 2 bases at J, with 7 bases in the middle. Germline V CDR1 and CDR2: MNHGY, SAAAGT. The CDR3 region has the DNA TGTGCCAGCAGTCCGATTGCTGGAAACACCATATATTTT. This codes for CASSPIAGNTIYF.

V gene TRBV19 combines with J gene TRBJ2-5; 11 bases line up with TRBD2. J gave up 5 bases and V 7 bases, and 9 bases lay outside the gene matches. Germline CDR1 reads LNHDA; CDR2 reads SQIVND (reference sequence). CDR3 length: 15 residues. The CDR3 here is CASKPGLAGLETQYF. CDR3 nucleotides: TGTGCCAGTAAACCAGGACTAGCGGGTTTGGAGACCCAGTACTTC.

This clone has only one observation. The chain combines TRBV19 with TRBJ1-5; D might be TRBD1 (6 bases). V dropped 7 bases and J dropped 4 bases, with 23 bases sitting between them. The CDR3 consists of 17 residues. The germline V gene has CDR1 LNHDA and CDR2 SQIVND (reference sequence). The CDR3 DNA sequence: TGTGCCAGTACCGTGGGTCAGGGGTTGTCCCCGAATCAGCCCCAGCATTTT. Its translation is CASTVGQGLSPNQPQHF.

This clone appeared a few times. The chain links TRBV9 to TRBJ2-1; no reliable D call. The CDR3 is 18 residues long. Germline V gene data show CDR1 as SGDLS and CDR2 as YYNGEE. Trimming took 3 bases from V and 0 from J, leaving 19 bases between them. CDR3 amino acids: CASSDPPPEAGSYNEQFF. The CDR3 nucleotides are TGTGCCAGCAGCGACCCCCCACCTGAGGCAGGCTCCTACAATGAGCAGTTCTTC.

There are many counts of this clone. This chain uses TRBV11-3 with TRBJ1-6, with D possibly matching TRBD1 (5 bases). V was shortened by 4 bases and J by 7 bases, with 11 bases between the two germline ends. This CDR3 spans 14 amino acids. Germline CDR1 is SGHNT and CDR2 is YENEEA. CDR3 sequence: CASSSPGRNSPLHF. The CDR3 coding sequence is TGTGCCAGCAGCTCCCCAGGGAGGAATTCACCCCTCCACTTT. Looking up the rest from reference TRBV11-3 and TRBJ1-6 gives the full variable domain: EAGVVQSPRYKIIEKKQPVAFWCNPISGHNTLYWYLQNLGQGPELLIRYENEEAVDDSQLPKDRFSAERLKGVDSTLKIQPAELGDSAVYLCASSSPGRNSPLHFGNGTRLTVT.

The V and J genes are TRBV19 and TRBJ2-1; possible D gene TRBD1, 6 bases. Trimming shortened V by 3 bases and J by 10 bases, and 22 bases separated the two germline ends. The CDR3 length is 16 residues. In germline, CDR1 is LNHDA, CDR2 SQIVND (reference sequence). CDR3 loop: CASSIMGAPSDEEQFF. The CDR3 region has the DNA TGTGCCAGTAGTATTATGGGGGCCCCCTCCGATGAGGAGCAGTTCTTC.

This clone has only a few counts. This chain uses TRBV11-3 with TRBJ1-5, with a weak D call TRBD1 (6 bases). The CDR3 is 17 residues long. Germline V gives CDR1 SGHNT, CDR2 YENEEA. The V end was cut by 2 bases, the J end by 6 bases, with 20 bases between. The CDR3 DNA sequence: TGTGCCAGCAGCTTACACTCGCGGGCGGGGGCGTTTCAGCCCCAGCATTTT. This gives the protein CASSLHSRAGAFQPQHF.

This clone was recorded a few times. The rearrangement joins TRBV4-1 to TRBJ1-2; a weak D match, TRBD1 (5 bases). Germline V gene sequence: CDR1 MGHRA, CDR2 YSYEKL. The V end lost 0 bases, the J end lost 4 bases, and 15 bases lay between the germline ends. This CDR3 has 16 residues. In nucleotides, the CDR3 is TGCGCCAGCAGCCAAGATCTCAGGGCCGACGGCTATGGCTACACCTTC. Its translation is CASSQDLRADGYGYTF.

The chain couples TRBV6-8 to TRBJ2-1; TRBD1 is a possible D gene (5 bases). V was pared by 2 bases and J by 15 bases, with 17 bases between. The CDR3 extends over 13 amino acids. CDR1 is MNHGY, CDR2 SAAAGT, per germline. CDR3 coding DNA: TGTGCCAGCAGTTACGGCTCTCTTGGGGCACGGTTCTTC. It codes for CASSYGSLGARFF.

The V and J genes are TRBV19 and TRBJ2-3; maybe TRBD1 (5 bases). V lost 6 bases and J 1 base, leaving 11 bases between the germline ends. The CDR3 runs 14 residues. The germline gives CDR1 LNHDA, CDR2 SQIVND (reference sequence). CDR3 loop: CASRGVGGTDTQYF. DNA of the CDR3: TGTGCCAGTAGAGGGGTGGGTGGCACAGATACGCAGTATTTT.

This clone was counted at least ten times. The CDR3 region is CASSGGPHMDTQYF. The CDR3 coding sequence is TGTGCCAGCAGCGGGGGGCCACACATGGATACGCAGTATTTT. The chain is built from TRBV11-3 and TRBJ2-3; D is tentatively TRBD1 or TRBD2 (6 bases each). The V end was cut by 5 bases, the J end by 6 bases, with 15 bases between. The CDR3 has 14 residues. Germline V lookup: CDR1 SGHNT, CDR2 YENEEA.

In this sample, this clone turned up a few times. The chain is built from TRBV27 and TRBJ2-3, with TRBD2 matching 7 bases. The CDR3 contains 15 residues. Germline V CDR1 and CDR2: MNHEY, SMNVEV (reference sequence). V dropped 8 bases and J dropped 8; count of bases not matched to a gene: 16. The CDR3, as DNA: TGTGCCAGCCAACCCCTAAGCGGGGCCGGCGCTACGCAGTATTTT. Protein: CASQPLSGAGATQYF.

The V gene is TRBV5-1, the J gene TRBJ2-3; TRBD2 matches 11 bases. V gave up 0 bases and J gave up 2 bases; unmatched junction bases: 2. CDR1 and CDR2 (germline): SGHRS, YFSETQ. This CDR3 spans 16 amino acids. The CDR3 DNA sequence: TGCGCCAGCAGCTTGGGACTAGCGGGGAACACAGATACGCAGTATTTT. It translates to CASSLGLAGNTDTQYF.

The chain combines TRBV15 with TRBJ2-7, with a possible D match to TRBD1 (6 bases). V dropped 1 base and J dropped 2 bases, with 18 bases sitting between them. The CDR3 runs 17 residues. The germline CDR1 and CDR2 sequences are LNHNV and YYDKDF (reference sequence). The CDR3 loop is CATSRGRYPGVPYEQYF. The DNA for the CDR3 is TGTGCCACCAGCAGAGGACGTTATCCAGGGGTACCCTACGAGCAGTACTTC.

The rearrangement joins TRBV14 to TRBJ1-1, with 9 bases lining up with TRBD1. The V gene end was trimmed by 4 bases and the J gene end by 0 bases; junction bases not matched to a gene: 3. Germline CDR1 and CDR2: SGHDN and FVKESK. The CDR3 sequence is 15 residues long. For the CDR3, the DNA is TGTGCCAGCAGCCTACAGGGGGCCCTGAACACTGAAGCTTTCTTT. It specifies CASSLQGALNTEAFF. The full variable domain, in which reference TRBV14 and TRBJ1-1 provide the parts outside the CDR3, is EAGVTQFPSHSVIEKGQTVTLRCDPISGHDNLYWYRRVMGKEIKFLLHFVKESKQDESGMPNNRFLAERTGGTYSTLKVQPAELEDSGVYFCASSLQGALNTEAFFGQGTRLTVV.